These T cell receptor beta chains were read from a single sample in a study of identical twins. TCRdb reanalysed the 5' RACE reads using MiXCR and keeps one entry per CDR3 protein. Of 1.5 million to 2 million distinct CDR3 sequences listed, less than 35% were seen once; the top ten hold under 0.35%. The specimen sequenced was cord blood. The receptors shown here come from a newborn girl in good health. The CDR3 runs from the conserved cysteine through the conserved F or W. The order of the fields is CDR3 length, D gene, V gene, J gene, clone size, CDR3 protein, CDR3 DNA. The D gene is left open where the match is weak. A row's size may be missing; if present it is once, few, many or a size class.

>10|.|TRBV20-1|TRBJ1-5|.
CSANNQPQHF
TGCAGTGCAAACAATCAGCCCCAGCATTTT
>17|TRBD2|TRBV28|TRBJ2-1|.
CASSLSRWLAGYNEQFF
TGTGCCAGCAGTTTATCACGCTGGCTAGCGGGCTACAATGAGCAGTTCTTC
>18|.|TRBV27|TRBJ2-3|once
CASSLSWAGAGYTDTQYF
TGTGCCAGCAGTTTATCGTGGGCGGGGGCCGGCTACACAGATACGCAGTATTTT
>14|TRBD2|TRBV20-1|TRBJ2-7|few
CSATTSGRTYEQYF
TGCAGTGCAACTACTAGCGGGAGGACCTACGAGCAGTACTTC
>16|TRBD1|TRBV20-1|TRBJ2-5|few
CSARDPTRGGLKTQYF
TGCAGTGCTAGAGATCCAACTAGAGGGGGCTTGAAGACCCAGTACTTC
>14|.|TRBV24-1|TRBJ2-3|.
CATSALGSTDTQYF
TGTGCCACCAGTGCGCTAGGGAGCACAGATACGCAGTATTTT
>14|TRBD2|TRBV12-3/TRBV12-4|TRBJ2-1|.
CASSLRPGGDEQFF
TGTGCCAGCAGTTTACGTCCGGGGGGGGATGAGCAGTTCTTC
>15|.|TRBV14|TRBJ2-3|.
CASSQAGITADTQYF
TGTGCCAGCAGCCAAGCGGGAATCACCGCAGATACGCAGTATTTT
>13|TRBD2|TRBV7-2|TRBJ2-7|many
CASSSWTSYEQYF
TGTGCCAGCAGCTCTTGGACTAGCTACGAGCAGTACTTC
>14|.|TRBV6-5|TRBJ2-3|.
CASHPGLSTDTQYF
TGTGCCAGCCACCCGGGCCTATCAACAGATACGCAGTATTTT
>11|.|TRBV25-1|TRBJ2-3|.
CASSGRSMQYF
TGTGCCAGCAGTGGGCGTAGTATGCAGTATTTT
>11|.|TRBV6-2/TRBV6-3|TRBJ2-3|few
CASSPAGRRYF
TGTGCCAGCAGTCCCGCTGGCCGACGGTATTTT
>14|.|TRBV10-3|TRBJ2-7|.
CAISDRGIVYEQYF
TGTGCCATCAGTGACAGGGGAATAGTCTACGAGCAGTACTTC
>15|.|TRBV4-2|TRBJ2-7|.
CASSQGLGPAREQYF
TGTGCCAGCAGCCAAGGCCTCGGCCCAGCACGCGAGCAGTACTTC
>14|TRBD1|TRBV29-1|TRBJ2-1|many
CSVTGTGVLNEQFF
TGCAGCGTCACCGGGACAGGGGTTTTGAATGAGCAGTTCTTC
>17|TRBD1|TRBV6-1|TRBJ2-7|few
CASSRRPGQGLPYEQYF
TGTGCCAGCAGCCGACGACCGGGACAGGGTCTGCCTTACGAGCAGTACTTC
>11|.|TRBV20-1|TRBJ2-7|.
CNASLGYEQYF
TGCAATGCTAGTTTAGGCTACGAGCAGTACTTC
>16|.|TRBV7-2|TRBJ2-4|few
CASSLQGSLAKNIQYF
TGTGCCAGCAGCTTACAAGGGTCTTTAGCCAAAAACATTCAGTACTTC
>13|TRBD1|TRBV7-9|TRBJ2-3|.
CASSPQGADMQYF
TGTGCCAGCAGCCCACAGGGGGCAGATATGCAGTATTTT
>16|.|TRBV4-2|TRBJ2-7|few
CASSPTQGPGVYEQYF
TGTGCCAGCAGCCCTACACAAGGGCCGGGGGTCTACGAGCAGTACTTC
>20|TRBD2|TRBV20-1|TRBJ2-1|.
CSARGPIGLAGEPTYNEQFF
TGCAGTGCTAGGGGACCAATCGGACTAGCGGGGGAACCCACGTACAATGAGCAGTTCTTC
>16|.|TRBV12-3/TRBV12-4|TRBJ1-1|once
CASPQERGTPYTEAFF
TGTGCCAGCCCTCAGGAAAGGGGGACCCCCTACACTGAAGCTTTCTTT
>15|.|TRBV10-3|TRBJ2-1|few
CAISRGTETYNEQFF
TGTGCCATCAGCCGCGGGACAGAAACCTACAATGAGCAGTTCTTC
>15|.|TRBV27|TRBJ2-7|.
CASSVRLSSYNEQYF
TGTGCCAGCAGCGTAAGGCTTTCGTCCTACAATGAGCAGTACTTC
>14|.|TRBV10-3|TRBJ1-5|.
CAIRADRINQPQHF
TGTGCCATCCGGGCTGACAGGATCAATCAGCCCCAGCATTTT
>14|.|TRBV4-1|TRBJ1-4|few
CASSQVWPREKLFF
TGCGCCAGCAGCCAAGTCTGGCCGCGGGAAAAACTGTTTTTT
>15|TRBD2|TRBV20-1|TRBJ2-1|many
CSARTSGSSYNEQFF
TGCAGTGCTAGGACTAGCGGGAGCTCCTACAATGAGCAGTTCTTC
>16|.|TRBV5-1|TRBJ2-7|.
CASSLMDGGIAYEQYF
TGCGCCAGCAGCCTGATGGATGGGGGGATAGCCTACGAGCAGTACTTC
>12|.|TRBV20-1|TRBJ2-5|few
CSAGSARETQYF
TGCAGTGCCGGAAGCGCCAGAGAGACCCAGTACTTC
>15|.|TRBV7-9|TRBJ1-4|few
CASSVSHTTNEKLFF
TGTGCCAGCAGCGTCAGTCATACAACTAATGAAAAACTGTTTTTT
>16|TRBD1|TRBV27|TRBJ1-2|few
CASANPGTVKNYGYTF
TGTGCCAGCGCCAACCCCGGGACAGTAAAAAACTATGGCTACACCTTC
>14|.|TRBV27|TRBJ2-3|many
CASSLSLSTDTQYF
TGTGCCAGCAGTTTATCCCTAAGCACAGATACGCAGTATTTT
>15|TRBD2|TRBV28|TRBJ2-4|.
CASSSGGASKNIQYF
TGTGCCAGCAGTTCCGGGGGGGCCTCCAAAAACATTCAGTACTTC